This entry concerns a single T cell receptor (beta chain). This sample is drawn from a study of patients and donors after allogeneic stem cell transplantation. TCRdb called the RT-PCR reads again in MiXCR, with one record for every CDR3 protein. Here the sample spans approximately 150,000 distinct CDR3 sequences, around 28% being singletons. The V and J ends lost 6 bases and 6 bases, in that order; junction bases with no gene match: 13. Looked up from germline, CDR1 is SQVTM and CDR2 is ANQGSEA. The CDR3 sequence is 14 residues long. Sequenced: blood, either unsorted or a sorted T cell fraction (not recorded which). The chain joins TRBV29-1 to TRBJ2-7; TRBD2 agrees at 8 bases. The clonotype was recovered from a human donor who was either an allogeneic HSCT recipient or a stem cell or donor lymphocyte infusion donor (not recorded which). It is not recorded whose cells these are; they may come from a transplant donor. The CDR3 sequence is CSVSAGAILGEQYF. In DNA form, the CDR3 reads TGCAGCGTATCAGCGGGAGCGATATTGGGCGAGCAGTACTTC.